Sequencing of this T cell receptor beta chain was carried out in a study of shared clonotypes between healthy human individuals. Across the whole study: In total, the donors were a couple of women and three men aged 18 to 49.

Findings and caveats of the study: Depth was large, yet rarefaction showed that sorted-subset sequencing was incomplete.

The assay was run at deep level. Using roughly 200 ng DNA, around 30,000 T cell genomes, the sorted-subset replicate PCRs were run. Repertoires were generated with immunoSEQ multiplex PCR, while TCRdb's copy carries only in-frame clones and drops some. The data show some 2.3 million clones, with over 85% seen just once and about 0.41% held by the top ten. To note about this clone: Its antigen is unidentified. Distinct nucleotide sequences in the sample also encode this CDR3.

The TCR was taken from a man younger than 35 in good health. Some clones in this sample may be carry-over from other donors' samples. The sample was naive CD4+ T cells from PBMCs. This sample's subset: CD45RA+ positively selected.

CDR3 region: CASSADRANTGELFF. In DNA form, the CDR3 reads TGTGCCAGCAGTGCGGACAGGGCGAACACCGGGGAGCTGTTTTTT. The rearrangement links TRBV6-1 to TRBJ2-2, with 8 bases identical to TRBD1. Trimming removed 4 bases from V and 0 bases from J; junction bases left unmatched: 1. The CDR3 runs to 15 residues. Germline CDR1 is MNHNS and CDR2 is SASEGT.